Listed here are 28 T cell receptor beta chains from one sample, sequenced in a study of cytomegalovirus exposure and HLA in healthy donors. The PCR used 60 Vbeta and 13 Jbeta primers. Using immunoSEQ multiplex PCR, the repertoire was profiled, and TCRdb retains in-frame clones only, with some absent. The sample yields around 200,000 clones, about 80% seen once. Sequenced sample: PBMCs. The origin of the receptors is a boy younger than 18 in good health and CMV-seronegative.

The chain couples TRBV6-6 to TRBJ2-2; D unclear. Germline V lookup: CDR1 MNHNY, CDR2 SVGAGI (reference sequence). V shed 5 bases and J shed 3 bases, with 13 bases lying between them. The CDR3 is 15 amino acids. CDR3 protein: CASSRQVTDTGELFF. The CDR3 DNA reads as TGTGCCAGCAGTAGGCAGGTTACGGACACCGGGGAGCTGTTTTTT.

This clone was seen more than once but under ten times. The rearrangement links TRBV7-2 to TRBJ2-3; tentatively, D is TRBD1 (6 bases). The V end lost 3 bases, the J end lost 2 bases, and 15 bases lay between the germline ends. The CDR3 runs to 16 residues. Germline V gene lookup returns CDR1 SGHTA and CDR2 FQGNSA. The DNA for the CDR3 is TGTGCCAGCAGCTTTTATCCGGACAGTAACACAGATACGCAGTATTTT. Translating gives CASSFYPDSNTDTQYF.

V is TRBV30 and J is TRBJ1-2; D not resolved. Between the trimmed V and J ends, which lost 1 base and 4 bases, there was a span of 10 bases. CDR1 is GTSNPN and CDR2 is SVGIG in the germline V gene (reference sequence). The CDR3 consists of 13 residues. CDR3: CAWSARGGYGYTF. The DNA of the CDR3 is TGTGCCTGGAGTGCGAGAGGTGGCTATGGCTACACCTTC.

The chain uses TRBV14 and TRBJ2-7; unclear D gene. Per germline, CDR1 SGHDN and CDR2 FVKESK. This CDR3 spans 12 amino acids. V lost 5 bases and J 3 bases, leaving 8 bases between the germline ends. The CDR3 reads CASSDTLYEQYF. The CDR3 region has the DNA TGTGCCAGCAGCGACACCCTCTACGAGCAGTACTTC. The full variable domain, rest sourced from reference TRBV14 and TRBJ2-7, is EAGVTQFPSHSVIEKGQTVTLRCDPISGHDNLYWYRRVMGKEIKFLLHFVKESKQDESGMPNNRFLAERTGGTYSTLKVQPAELEDSGVYFCASSDTLYEQYFGPGTRLTVT.

The chain is built from TRBV15 and TRBJ2-1; 8 bases are a match to TRBD2. The length of the CDR3 is 15 residues. Per germline, CDR1 LNHNV and CDR2 YYDKDF (reference sequence). Trimming at V came to 5 bases and at J to 0 bases, leaving 3 bases not matched to a gene. CDR3 sequence: CATSAGRDSYNEQFF. CDR3 nucleotide sequence: TGTGCCACCAGCGCCGGGAGGGACTCCTACAATGAGCAGTTCTTC.

V usage is TRBV11-2 and J usage is TRBJ2-5, with D maybe TRBD2 (5 bases). Judging by the DNA end, TRBJ2-7 fits better; the J call may be wrong. Per the germline V gene, CDR1 is SGHAT and CDR2 is FQNNGV. The CDR3 totals 14 residues. This CDR3 is CASSSRDLSYEQYF. The DNA of the CDR3 is TGTGCCAGCAGCTCCCGGGATCTCTCCTACGAGCAGTACTTC.

The chain employs TRBV19 and TRBJ1-5, with D unclear. V was shortened by 2 bases and J by 0 bases, with 11 bases between the two germline ends. Germline CDR1 LNHDA, CDR2 SQIVND (reference sequence). The CDR3 is 16 amino acids. CDR3 in DNA: TGTGCCAGTAGTATACTAGGGAGGGATAGCAATCAGCCCCAGCATTTT. It codes for CASSILGRDSNQPQHF.

This rearrangement joins TRBV7-8 to TRBJ2-7, with 14 positions matching TRBD2. V was pared by 5 bases and J by 6 bases, with 6 bases of the junction left unmatched. This CDR3 comprises 15 residues. The germline CDR1 and CDR2 sequences are SGHVS and FQNEAQ. Written as DNA, the CDR3 is TGTGCCAGCAGCCTGGGACTAGCGGGAGTGGCCGAGCAGTACTTC. This sequence encodes CASSLGLAGVAEQYF.

With respect to this clone: One end of the junction varies from germline; a read error may be responsible. The chain uses TRBV7-7 and TRBJ2-7, with 9 bases that match TRBD1. The CDR3 contains 13 residues. Germline V gene lookup returns CDR1 SSHAT and CDR2 FNYEAQ (reference sequence). This chain's CDR3 is CASSPDRGDEQYF. The CDR3 nucleotides read TGTGCTAGCAGTCCAGACAGGGGGGACGAGCAGTACTTC.

This chain joins TRBV5-1 and TRBJ2-1, with 9 nucleotides matching TRBD2. The J segment lost 9 bases and the V segment lost 2 bases, leaving 9 bases of the junction unmatched. The CDR3 sequence is 15 residues long. Germline lookup yields CDR1 SGHRS and CDR2 YFSETQ. DNA for the CDR3: TGCGCCAGCAGCTTTTATAGCGGGAGTGTCGGTGAGCAGTTCTTC. It encodes CASSFYSGSVGEQFF.

The rearrangement links TRBV7-6 to TRBJ1-5, with 8 bases lining up with TRBD1. Unmatched junction bases numbered 4, after V lost 4 bases and J lost 8 bases. This CDR3 comprises 13 residues. The germline V gene has CDR1 SGHVS and CDR2 FNYEAQ. The CDR3 DNA reads as TGTGCCAGCAGCTCCGGACAGGGAGAGCCCCAGCATTTT. Translating gives CASSSGQGEPQHF.

The chain has TRBV30 and TRBJ1-1; tentative D call: TRBD1 (6 bases). Trimming stripped 7 bases from V and 6 bases from J, with 21 bases between. Germline V gives CDR1 GTSNPN, CDR2 SVGIG (reference sequence). The CDR3 has 14 amino acids. Written as DNA, the CDR3 is TGTGCCTTGGCTCCCGGGACATTAAACTCTGAAGCTTTCTTT. This translates into CALAPGTLNSEAFF.

This clone was seen a handful of times. The genes are TRBV27 and TRBJ2-6, with D unclear. The V gene lost 2 bases and the J gene lost 0 bases, with 2 bases spanning the gap. In germline, CDR1 is MNHEY, CDR2 SMNVEV (reference sequence). The CDR3 runs to 14 residues. DNA for the CDR3: TGTGCCAGCAGTTTACTCTCTGGGGCCAACGTCCTGACTTTC. Translation: CASSLLSGANVLTF.

This sequence joins TRBV19 and TRBJ1-4; D remains ambiguous. Germline V gene data show CDR1 as LNHDA and CDR2 as SQIVND (reference sequence). The CDR3 loop spans 14 amino acids. The V gene lost 6 bases and the J gene lost 2 bases, with 10 bases spanning the gap. The CDR3 bases are TGTGCCAGTAGCTTACCCGGGACTAATGAAAAACTGTTTTTT. As protein: CASSLPGTNEKLFF.

This clone was observed once. J is TRBJ2-5 and V is TRBV6-5; 12 bases are a match to TRBD2. Germline CDR1 MNHEY, CDR2 SVGAGI. After removal of 2 bases from V and 5 bases from J, the junction contained 6 bases not matched to a gene. There are 16 residues in the CDR3. In nucleotides, the CDR3 is TGTGCCAGCAGTTACCCATGGACTAGCGGGATGGAGACCCAGTACTTC. Its translation is CASSYPWTSGMETQYF.

The chain employs TRBV14 and TRBJ2-7, with D unclear. V gave up 0 bases and J gave up 7 bases, with 16 bases separating them. The CDR3 covers 15 residues. Germline assignment: CDR1 SGHDN and CDR2 FVKESK. The CDR3 DNA reads as TGTGCCAGCAGCCAAGATCTGAAGCGCCCGTGGGAGCAGTACTTC. This translates into CASSQDLKRPWEQYF.

V and J are TRBV9 and TRBJ2-3, with TRBD1 matching over 7 bases. V shed 0 bases and J 3 bases; nucleotides not matched to a gene: 7. The CDR3 runs 16 residues. From germline, CDR1 is SGDLS and CDR2 YYNGEE. The CDR3 sequence: CASSVENGQVTDTQYF. The CDR3 DNA reads as TGTGCCAGCAGCGTAGAAAACGGACAGGTAACAGATACGCAGTATTTT.

This clone showed up just a few times. The genes are TRBV9 and TRBJ2-3; 10 positions match TRBD2. The V gene end was trimmed by 0 bases and the J gene end by 3 bases; junction bases not matched to a gene: 10. The CDR3 spans 18 residues. The germline V gene has CDR1 SGDLS and CDR2 YYNGEE. CDR3 sequence reads: CASSVDQKLAGITDTQYF. The CDR3, as DNA: TGTGCCAGCAGCGTAGATCAGAAACTAGCGGGGATTACAGATACGCAGTATTTT. The variable domain in full, completed from reference TRBV9 and TRBJ2-3, reads DSGVTQTPKHLITATGQRVTLRCSPRSGDLSVYWYQQSLDQGLQFLIQYYNGEERAKGNILERFSAQQFPDLHSELNLSSLELGDSALYFCASSVDQKLAGITDTQYFGPGTRLTVL.

This clone occurred once. This chain joins TRBV7-3 and TRBJ2-7; no reliable D call. The CDR3 contains 14 residues. Looked up from germline, CDR1 is SGHTA and CDR2 is FQGTGA. V lost 5 bases and J 6 bases, leaving 17 bases between the germline ends. The CDR3 coding sequence is TGTGCCAGCAGCCCCGAGGCCAAGCCCCCCGAGCAGTACTTC. It encodes CASSPEAKPPEQYF.

The rearrangement joins TRBV2 to TRBJ1-4; TRBD1 agrees at 8 bases. CDR3 length: 15 residues. In germline, CDR1 is SNHLY, CDR2 FYNNEI. V gave up 7 bases and J gave up 0 bases; unmatched junction bases: 4. The CDR3: CASNGQGATNEKLFF. DNA for the CDR3: TGTGCCAGCAACGGACAGGGCGCAACTAATGAAAAACTGTTTTTT.

The gene calls are TRBV9 and TRBJ2-5; tentatively, D is TRBD2 (6 bases). Germline V gene data show CDR1 as SGDLS and CDR2 as YYNGEE. The CDR3 is made up of 15 amino acids. V was shortened by 1 base and J by 5 bases, with 15 bases between the two germline ends. In DNA, the CDR3 is TGTGCCAGCAGCGTAAACGGGAGATCGCCTGAGACCCAGTACTTC. This sequence encodes CASSVNGRSPETQYF.

The chain links TRBV7-9 to TRBJ1-2; D unclear. V lost 2 bases and J lost 9, with 13 bases in between. The CDR3 is 13 residues long. The germline V gene has CDR1 SEHNR and CDR2 FQNEAQ (reference sequence). The CDR3 loop reads CASSLIGIRSYTF. Here the CDR3 DNA reads TGTGCCAGCAGCTTAATAGGAATCAGGAGCTACACCTTC.

This clone showed up just a few times. CDR3 bases: TGTGCCAGCAGTTGGAGAGGGGGTAACTCTGAAGCTTTCTTT. Residues: CASSWRGGNSEAFF. The genes are TRBV6-1 and TRBJ1-1, with a tentative D call TRBD1 (6 bases). Germline values: CDR1 MNHNS, CDR2 SASEGT. V lost 5 bases to trimming and J lost 6 bases, with 16 bases between them. The CDR3 covers 14 residues.

The chain's CDR3 is CASSLYGNSYEQYF. DNA of the CDR3: TGTGCCAGCAGCTTGTACGGGAACTCCTACGAGCAGTACTTC. This chain joins TRBV5-4 and TRBJ2-5; perhaps TRBD2 as D (5 bases). The DNA matches TRBJ2-7 better at its end, which makes the J call doubtful. The germline V gene has CDR1 SGHNT and CDR2 YYREEE (reference sequence). This CDR3 contains 14 residues.

This clone showed up just a few times. This rearrangement joins TRBV11-3 to TRBJ2-7; 8 bases map to TRBD1. CDR3 length: 14 residues. J lost 3 bases, V lost 5 bases, and 6 bases had no gene match. Germline V gene data show CDR1 as SGHNT and CDR2 as YENEEA. The CDR3 nucleotides are TGTGCCAGCAGCCCTCGGACAGGGCTCTACGAGCAGTACTTC. As protein: CASSPRTGLYEQYF.

The V and J genes are TRBV9 and TRBJ1-2, with TRBD1 matching 10 bases. The CDR3 is 16 residues long. Germline CDR1 SGDLS, CDR2 YYNGEE. V was pared by 0 bases and J by 5 bases, with 7 bases of the junction left unmatched. This CDR3 is CASSVDRTGGLYGYTF. The CDR3 DNA reads as TGTGCCAGCAGCGTAGACAGGACAGGGGGTTTGTATGGCTACACCTTC.

CDR3 bases: TGTGCCTCCGGGACAGCGAACACTGAAGCTTTCTTT. Encoded protein: CASGTANTEAFF. The chain joins TRBV19 to TRBJ1-1; 7 nucleotides agree with TRBD1. Germline CDR1 reads LNHDA; CDR2 reads SQIVND (reference sequence). With V trimmed by 11 bases and J by 1 base, 4 bases remained unmatched. The CDR3 has 12 residues.

The chain couples TRBV5-8 to TRBJ1-5, with a tentative D call TRBD1 (6 bases). The ends were cut back, 4 bases at V and 0 bases at J, with 8 bases in the middle. The CDR3 is 14 amino acids. Germline V gene lookup returns CDR1 SGHTS and CDR2 YDEGEE. CDR3 in amino acids: CASSQQGSNQPQHF. Written as DNA, the CDR3 is TGTGCCAGCAGCCAACAGGGTAGCAATCAGCCCCAGCATTTT.